This paragraph covers one T cell receptor (beta chain) sequence. These data are taken from a study of cytomegalovirus exposure and HLA in healthy donors. From germline, CDR1 is SGDLS and CDR2 YYNGEE. The trim removed 4 bases at V and 6 bases at J, leaving 3 bases unmatched. CDR3 length: 13 amino acids. With 60 Vbeta and 13 Jbeta primers, the PCR was carried out. Sequencing was performed with immunoSEQ multiplex PCR; in TCRdb, only in-frame clones are kept and a portion is missing. The sample yields 200,000 or so clones, around 77% seen once. Sequenced input: PBMCs. V gene TRBV9 combines with J gene TRBJ2-2, with 7 bases identical to TRBD2. The TCR was taken from a woman under 40 in good health and CMV-seronegative. The CDR3, as DNA: TGTGCCAGCAGCCGGACTAGTCCCGGGGAGCTGTTTTTT. Amino acids: CASSRTSPGELFF. Full variable domain (rest looked up from reference TRBV9 and TRBJ2-2): DSGVTQTPKHLITATGQRVTLRCSPRSGDLSVYWYQQSLDQGLQFLIQYYNGEERAKGNILERFSAQQFPDLHSELNLSSLELGDSALYFCASSRTSPGELFFGEGSRLTVL.